This entry concerns a single T cell receptor beta chain. Its antigen has not been determined. Qualities for individual bases were not recorded, and no much larger clone is one base off. Inclusive of the bounding cysteine and phenylalanine, the CDR3 is 13 residues long. Left in the record is the CDR3 DNA by itself, 39 bases read in frame from the first base. In the germline V gene, CDR1 corresponds to SNHLY and CDR2 to FYNNEI. V loses 8 bases at its end and J loses 7 bases; junction bases beyond the gene matches: 5. The sample belongs to a study of response to subunit inactivated influenza vaccine (dated by TCRdb to the late 2010s). General notes on the study: Deep quantitative profiling of the T cell receptor repertoire was used in the study to follow responses to a trivalent subunit inactivated influenza vaccine. The investigation overall reported the following: It was suggested by the authors that each seasonal influenza vaccination may recruit only a limited number of new T cells.

The method behind the library was RT-PCR. The sequencer listed for this sample is Illumina HiSeq 2500. The public reads were run again by TCRdb, first through fastp at Q25 and then through MiXCR, and only productive beta chains were kept. Duplicate CDR3 protein sequences are folded into a single record with the most common DNA and genes. This sample is represented by fewer than 800,000 distinct CDR3 sequences; about a sixth of them were singletons. Clones ranked in the top ten supply roughly 10% of the sample. The clonotype comes from a man aged 45 to 65 who received an inactivated influenza vaccine. Donor details come from another sample of the same person, matched by shared clones. The chain employs TRBV2 and TRBJ1-6; TRBD1 matches 7 bases in the middle. This sample comprised PBMCs from blood, obtained about 13 days after vaccination. The CDR3 reads CASSGTENSPLHF. The nucleotide sequence reads TGTGCCAGCTCCGGGACAGAAAATTCACCCCTCCACTTT.